These 17 T cell receptor beta chains came from one sample sequenced in a study of T-cell reconstitution after alpha-beta-depleted transplantation in children. TCRbeta library construction was performed incorporating unique molecular identifiers. TCRdb redid the calling of the PCR reads with MiXCR, one entry per CDR3 protein. The data hold about 200,000 distinct CDR3 sequences, with 5% to 7.5% observed a single time. This sample comprised PBMCs, obtained before TCRalphabeta/CD19-depleted stem cell transplant. These receptors all stem from a girl in the first two years of life with combined immunodeficiency, due to receive a stem cell transplant.

This clonotype was counted ten times or more. The J gene is TRBJ2-3, the V gene TRBV29-1; perhaps TRBD2 as D (7 bases). CDR1 is SQVTM and CDR2 is ANQGSEA in the germline V gene. This CDR3 spans 16 amino acids. V shed 4 bases and J shed 0 bases, with 17 bases lying between them. The DNA of the CDR3 is TGCAGCGTTGCTCGGTGGGGGGGCTCGAGCACAGATACGCAGTATTTT. As protein: CSVARWGGSSTDTQYF.

Only a few counts were recorded for this clonotype. The chain carries TRBV12-3 or TRBV12-4 and TRBJ1-2; 7 nucleotides agree with TRBD1. The CDR3 loop spans 14 amino acids. Trimming removed 0 bases from V and 6 bases from J; junction bases left unmatched: 4. CDR3 sequence reads: CASSLARDSDGYTF. DNA for the CDR3: TGTGCCAGCAGTTTAGCCCGGGACAGCGATGGCTACACCTTC.

This clonotype was counted at least ten times. This sequence joins TRBV29-1 and TRBJ2-7; D call uncertain. The CDR3 runs 14 residues. Trimming cost V 6 bases and J 3 bases, with 18 bases left between them. Germline V gives CDR1 SQVTM, CDR2 ANQGSEA. As DNA, the CDR3 is TGCAGCGTCGAAACCTCCGAGGCTTACTACGAGCAGTACTTC. This translates into CSVETSEAYYEQYF.

There are many counts of this clonotype. The J gene is TRBJ2-2, the V gene TRBV5-5; TRBD2 matches at 13 bases. Losses at the gene ends were 4 bases for V and 7 bases for J; bases not matched to a gene: 7. Germline-derived CDR1 and CDR2 are SGHKS and YYEKEE (reference sequence). CDR3 length equals 16 residues. The CDR3 DNA follows: TGTGCCAGCAGCCCGCGACTAGCGGGGGGAGTCGGGGAGCTGTTTTTT. Protein sequence: CASSPRLAGGVGELFF.

The chain carries TRBV4-2 and TRBJ1-5, with TRBD1 matching 9 bases. Germline V CDR1 and CDR2: LGHNA, YNFKEQ. V was pared by 4 bases and J by 1 base, with 5 bases of the junction left unmatched. The CDR3 totals 16 residues. In DNA, the CDR3 is TGTGCCAGCAGCCTAGTTGGACAGGGGAGCAATCAGCCCCAGCATTTT. Its translation: CASSLVGQGSNQPQHF.

This clonotype was detected many times. The CDR3 nucleotides read TGTGCCAGCAGCTTATTTGACTACGAGCAGTACTTC. Translating it yields CASSLFDYEQYF. This chain links TRBV7-2 with TRBJ2-7; D call uncertain. V lost 2 bases to trimming and J lost 3 bases, with 5 bases between them. Looked up from germline, CDR1 is SGHTA and CDR2 is FQGNSA. The CDR3 has 12 amino acids.

Ten or more counts support this clonotype. The V call is TRBV6-1, the J call TRBJ2-7; 8 bases are a match to TRBD2. The V and J ends lost 4 bases and 5 bases, in that order; junction bases with no gene match: 10. Per the germline V gene, CDR1 is MNHNS and CDR2 is SASEGT. The length of the CDR3 is 15 residues. The CDR3 DNA follows: TGTGCCAGCAGTGGCGGGACTAGGGGGTTCGACGAGCAGTACTTC. Amino acid sequence: CASSGGTRGFDEQYF.

The V gene is TRBV4-3, the J gene TRBJ2-7, with D perhaps given as TRBD1 or TRBD2 (5 bases each). Germline CDR1 and CDR2: LGHNA and YSLEER. V lost 11 bases and J lost 3, with 23 bases in between. The CDR3 extends over 15 amino acids. The CDR3 sequence is CAASSSGTLFYEQYF. DNA of the CDR3: TGCGCCGCCTCCTCATCCGGGACCCTTTTCTACGAGCAGTACTTC.

The V gene is TRBV3-1, the J gene TRBJ2-7; 8 nucleotides match TRBD1. The CDR3 has 16 amino acids. V shed 4 bases, J shed 2 bases, and the junction held 10 bases outside the gene matches. In germline, CDR1 is LGHDT, CDR2 YNNKEL (reference sequence). In nucleotides, the CDR3 is TGTGCCAGCAGCCTTACGGACAGGGCCTATGCCTACGAGCAGTACTTC. As protein: CASSLTDRAYAYEQYF.

Ten or more counts support this clonotype. The J gene is TRBJ2-7, the V gene TRBV28; D gene uncertain. Trimming removed 4 bases from V and 4 bases from J, with 14 bases in between. The CDR3 totals 14 residues. Germline CDR1 reads MDHEN; CDR2 reads SYDVKM. The DNA of the CDR3 is TGTGCCAGCAGTTCCCGCAGACTGGTGTACGAGCAGTACTTC. It codes for CASSSRRLVYEQYF.

This clonotype was counted many times. V is TRBV6-5 and J is TRBJ2-5; D unclear. The V end was cut by 2 bases, the J end by 3 bases, with 19 bases between. Germline CDR1 and CDR2: MNHEY and SVGAGI. This CDR3 has 17 residues. DNA for the CDR3: TGTGCCAGCAGTTACCGACCCCTCTTAGAGCCTAAAGAGACCCAGTACTTC. Residues: CASSYRPLLEPKETQYF.

This clonotype was seen a handful of times. This sequence joins TRBV7-9 and TRBJ2-2, with D possibly being TRBD2 (5 bases). CDR3 size: 12 residues. V was cut by 5 bases and J by 5 bases, with 6 bases left in between. CDR1 and CDR2 (germline): SEHNR, FQNEAQ (reference sequence). CDR3 in DNA: TGTGCCAGCAGCGAGGGAACCGGGGAGCTGTTTTTT. It codes for CASSEGTGELFF.

This clonotype was recorded many times. The chain combines TRBV27 with TRBJ1-1; D is perhaps TRBD1 (5 bases). The germline V gene has CDR1 MNHEY and CDR2 SMNVEV (reference sequence). The V gene lost 5 bases and the J gene lost 4 bases, with 8 bases spanning the gap. This CDR3 spans 12 amino acids. The CDR3 here is CASSEGSTEAFF. The CDR3 coding sequence is TGTGCCAGCAGTGAGGGGAGCACTGAAGCTTTCTTT.

About this clonotype: A much larger clone is a single base away; this may be a read error. The rearrangement links TRBV4-1 to TRBJ1-2; D call uncertain. Germline V gene lookup returns CDR1 MGHRA and CDR2 YSYEKL. This CDR3 spans 15 amino acids. V dropped 0 bases and J dropped 6 bases, with 14 bases sitting between them. CDR3 amino acids: CASSQDPAFVDGYTF. CDR3 in DNA: TGCGCCAGCAGCCAAGATCCAGCCTTCGTCGATGGCTACACCTTC.

CDR3 in DNA: TGCGCCAGCAAGGATAGCAGATCAGATACGCAGTATTTT. Its translation is CASKDSRSDTQYF. The rearrangement links TRBV5-1 to TRBJ2-3; D remains unclear. CDR1 is SGHRS, CDR2 YFSETQ, per germline. This CDR3 has 13 residues. Trimming pared 6 bases from V and 4 bases from J, leaving 12 bases between.

Ten or more counts support this clonotype. The rearrangement links TRBV10-3 to TRBJ2-7; D is unresolved. The V and J ends lost 6 bases and 3 bases respectively, with 15 bases between them. The CDR3 is 14 residues long. Germline V gene data show CDR1 as ENHRY and CDR2 as SYGVKD. The chain's CDR3 is CAISVASSNYEQYF. Here the CDR3 DNA reads TGTGCCATCAGCGTCGCCTCCTCAAACTACGAGCAGTACTTC.

This clonotype was observed at least ten times. The chain couples TRBV6-6 to TRBJ2-7, with 13 bases aligning to TRBD2. After removal of 4 bases from V and 3 bases from J, the junction contained 6 bases not matched to a gene. Germline loops: CDR1 MNHNY, CDR2 SVGAGI (reference sequence). The CDR3 contains 16 residues. In DNA, the CDR3 is TGTGCCAGCAGTTTAGGACTAGCGGGGGAGGGCTACGAGCAGTACTTC. Its protein product is CASSLGLAGEGYEQYF.